Included here is one T cell receptor beta chain sequence, with context. Its antigen is currently not known. Within one base of it there is no much larger clone, and no base qualities were kept. For sequencing of the TCRbeta CDR3 region, genomic DNA was extracted from the sorted cells. The immunoSEQ Assay was used to sequence the TCRbeta CDR3 regions. TCRdb limited this immuneACCESS table to in-frame rearrangements with V and J called. A share of clones is missing; checked studies link under half to unresolved V genes, and the rest is unexplained. Here the sample has 85,000 to 90,000 clones; roughly 90% occur a single time. The ten largest make up 1.1% of the sample. This specimen comes from a study of OX40 agonist ivuxolimab in advanced cancers. General notes on the study: The costimulatory receptor OX40 (CD134) was targeted by ivuxolimab, a fully human IgG2 agonistic monoclonal antibody. Intravenous ivuxolimab was administered to patients every 2 weeks at six dose levels: 0.01, 0.1, 0.3, 1.5, 3 and 10 mg/kg. Among the roughly 50 dose-escalation patients, around 19 had hepatocellular carcinoma, around 15 melanoma, 9 renal cell carcinoma and 9 head and neck cancer. In the dose-escalation cohort, 65% to 85% of patients were male, and the mean age was roughly 60 years with a range of roughly 23 to 90. Patients were allowed to have had prior anti-PD-1, anti-PD-L1 or anti-CTLA-4 therapy, and roughly two fifths of the dose-escalation patients had been treated with checkpoint inhibitors. Partial responses occurred in three dose-escalation patients: two with cutaneous melanoma and one with hepatocellular carcinoma. The purpose of peripheral TCRbeta sequencing was to test whether ivuxolimab changed TCR sequence diversity and led to clonal T-cell expansion. The paper covers the monotherapy dose-escalation part of the phase I ivuxolimab trial, which included N ≈ 50 patients. General findings and caveats noted by the study authors: At doses of 0.1 to 3.0 mg/kg, clonal expansion of both CD4+ and CD8+ T cells in blood was seen between baseline and week 6. In partial responders in the 0.1-3.0 mg/kg groups, normalized peripheral clonal expansion was found to be among the lowest, especially among CD8+ T cells. After ivuxolimab, expanded clones were on average more numerous among CD8+ T cells than among CD4+ T cells. Low levels of normalized T-cell clonal expansion were also seen in some patients who did not respond. Antigen specificity was not determined for the clonally expanded peripheral T cells.

The trial excluded patients who had a history of autoimmune disease or were on systemic immunosuppression. In every dose cohort, peripheral blood was drawn for TCR sequencing at baseline, cycle 4 day 1, and cycle 7 day 1. The samples were taken from a phase I, first-in-human, multicenter, open-label dose-escalation trial of ivuxolimab. Adults with locally advanced or metastatic melanoma, renal cell, hepatocellular, or head and neck squamous cell carcinoma were enrolled in the trial. Before TCR sequencing, CD4+ T cells and CD8+ T cells from peripheral blood were sorted into separate populations. CDR1 and CDR2 were assigned from the germline V gene as MNHNS and SASEGT. Between the V and J ends, shortened by 3 bases and 0 bases respectively, the junction contains 21 bases. The CDR3 spans 18 residues, from the cysteine through the phenylalanine. Kept here is only the CDR3 DNA, which spans 54 bases and is read in frame from base 1.

The clonotype comes from an adult with an advanced solid tumor such as melanoma, head and neck, liver or kidney cancer. The sequencing here drew on CD4+ or CD8+ T cells sorted from blood, taken in a trial of the OX40 agonist ivuxolimab. In this chain, TRBV6-1 is recombined with TRBJ2-7, with the D segment identity uncertain. The nucleotide sequence reads as follows: TGTGCCAGCAGTGACCCCCAACCGCGACATACGAGCTCCTACGAGCAGTACTTC. Translated, this gives CASSDPQPRHTSSYEQYF.